This is a list of T cell receptor beta chains from one sample in a study of identical twins. TCRdb reprocessed the 5' RACE reads with MiXCR, giving one entry per CDR3 protein. The sample yields about 660,000 distinct CDR3 sequences, 8.6% seen once. This sample also appeared in a second study, on yellow fever vaccine responses in identical twins.

The sequenced sample consisted of PBMCs. These receptor sequences come from a woman in her late teens or twenties in good health. Both conserved end residues are part of each CDR3. Fields, in order: V gene, J gene, CDR3 protein.

TRBV27	TRBJ1-2	CASSLLGTGASNYGYTF
TRBV6-5	TRBJ2-6	CASSYEGRSSGANVLTF
TRBV12-3/TRBV12-4	TRBJ2-3	CASRQILTDTQYF
TRBV6-1	TRBJ1-6	CATTPGQGSPLHF
TRBV5-6	TRBJ2-7	CASTLSDVWVSYEQYF
TRBV7-8	TRBJ2-3	CASSPAGGGSFTDTQYF
TRBV27	TRBJ2-7	CASSTTGGDYEQYF
TRBV6-1	TRBJ2-7	CASSPGTSGGRSPFEQYF
TRBV7-3	TRBJ2-2	CASSLTASGGAGTGELFF
TRBV6-5	TRBJ2-3	CASSYWGESTDTQYF
TRBV6-4	TRBJ1-2	CASSEGQGTNYGYTF
TRBV6-5	TRBJ2-3	CASSSSARDTQYF
TRBV29-1	TRBJ1-2	CSAPQAGLYGYTF
TRBV7-7	TRBJ2-5	CASSLGGELDQETQYF
TRBV11-2	TRBJ2-2	CASSLVVTSGGAVTGELFF
TRBV29-1	TRBJ2-1	CSSSTQSSYNEQFF
TRBV20-1	TRBJ2-3	CSATGQGIDTQYF
TRBV20-1	TRBJ2-7	CSARDVLVESQRYF
TRBV20-1	TRBJ2-7	CSARPRGYEQYF
TRBV11-3	TRBJ2-1	CASSFGTSGRNEQFF
TRBV12-3/TRBV12-4	TRBJ1-2	CASTLEGYGYTF
TRBV20-1	TRBJ1-3	CSALTDGNTIYF
TRBV5-6	TRBJ2-3	CASSIAGGSTDTQYF
TRBV9	TRBJ2-2	CASSVPTGEGNTGELFF
TRBV11-2	TRBJ2-3	CASSPLLGLAGADTQYF
TRBV4-1	TRBJ2-3	CAIGRDRADTQYF
TRBV3-1	TRBJ1-4	CASNNGQGGTNEKLFF
TRBV25-1	TRBJ1-2	CASSAQGGAYGYTF
TRBV24-1	TRBJ1-2	CATSDSGQGADGYTF
TRBV2	TRBJ2-2	CASSAKGLAPVQLFF
TRBV12-3/TRBV12-4	TRBJ2-2	CASTPTGELFF
TRBV28	TRBJ1-2	CASRGQGGLYGYTF
TRBV6-1	TRBJ2-4	CASSTIEQGNIQYF
TRBV20-1	TRBJ2-1	CSARDLEGPSDEQFF
TRBV24-1	TRBJ2-7	CATSALRRRGGYYEQYF
TRBV5-1	TRBJ2-3	CASRFSGGAVDTQYF
TRBV20-1	TRBJ2-7	CSASIISGTKTGEQYF
TRBV28	TRBJ2-7	CASSIRGTLYEQYF
TRBV20-1	TRBJ2-1	CSARSLAGPSYNEQFF
TRBV29-1	TRBJ2-7	CSVGPGLGRTYEQYF
TRBV11-2	TRBJ2-2	CASSLDPTGELFF